This passage covers 14 T cell receptor beta chains from one sample sequenced in a study of shared clonotypes between healthy human individuals (TCRdb year 2020). The library relied on the immunoSEQ multiplex PCR assay. TCRdb mirrors the immuneACCESS table, restricted to in-frame sequences. Some clones are absent from its copies; in checked studies, under half trace to an unresolved V gene, and the reason for the others is unknown. Across this sample there are about 1.1 million clones, with around 78% seen only once. Approximately 0.5% of the sample is taken by the ten largest. The source material was memory CD4+ T cells from PBMCs. The cell subset or site label here, explained by the study, means: CD45RA-negative fraction. Receptors originate from a man between 18 and 29 years old in good health. Some clones in this sample may be carry-over from other donors' samples.

The chain recombines TRBV18 with TRBJ1-1; D not certain. Trimming took off 0 bases at V and 2 bases at J, with 10 bases between the two ends. CDR1 is KGHSH, CDR2 LQKENI, per germline. The CDR3 is 15 amino acids. The DNA for the CDR3 is TGTGCCAGCTCACCACCGGCGGCAGTTAACACTGAAGCTTTCTTT. Protein product: CASSPPAAVNTEAFF.

The gene calls are TRBV7-2 and TRBJ2-1; maybe TRBD1 (6 bases). Germline loops: CDR1 SGHTA, CDR2 FQGNSA. The length of the CDR3 is 12 residues. V was cut by 5 bases and J by 14 bases, with 16 bases left in between. As DNA, the CDR3 is TGTGCCAGCAGCCCGACTTGGGGGCGGGAGTTCTTC. Its translation is CASSPTWGREFF. The full variable domain, its missing parts supplied by reference TRBV7-2 and TRBJ2-1, is GAGVSQSPSNKVTEKGKDVELRCDPISGHTALYWYRQSLGQGLEFLIYFQGNSAPDKSGLPSDRFSAERTGGSVSTLTIQRTQQEDSAVYLCASSPTWGREFFGPGTRLTVL.

With regard to this clone: A single base separates this from a much larger clone, so it may be a read error. The sample holds other DNA sequences that translate to the same CDR3. The genes are TRBV11-2 and TRBJ2-1, with D uncertain. The length of the CDR3 is 13 residues. Germline V gives CDR1 SGHAT, CDR2 FQNNGV. V lost 1 base to trimming and J lost 3 bases, with 4 bases between them. This CDR3 reads CASSLGRYNEQFF. CDR3 nucleotides: TGTGCCAGCAGCTTAGGCCGCTACAATGAGCAGTTCTTC.

This chain links TRBV10-2 with TRBJ2-2; 7 bases fit TRBD2. This CDR3 region has 16 residues. The junction had 13 bases not matched to a gene; V was cut back by 6 bases and J by 6 bases. Germline CDR1 and CDR2: WSHSY and SAAADI. CDR3 nucleotide sequence: TGCGCCAGCAGATTTTCGGCGGGAGCCCATGCCGGGGAGCTGTTTTTT. This sequence encodes CASRFSAGAHAGELFF.

The chain has TRBV21-1 and TRBJ2-7. TRBV21-1 is a documented pseudogene. The CDR3 sequence is 17 residues long. Written as DNA, the CDR3 is TGTGCCAGCAGCACCAAACCTGGGGGGGACAGACCCTACGAGCAGTACTTC. It codes for CASSTKPGGDRPYEQYF.

Comments on this clone: In the same sample, other DNA sequences code for this CDR3. V usage is TRBV29-1 and J usage is TRBJ2-5; no definite D call. This CDR3 is 11 amino acids long. Germline assignment: CDR1 SQVTM and CDR2 ANQGSEA. The V end lost 6 bases, the J end lost 2 bases, and 7 bases lay between the germline ends. CDR3 in amino acids: CSVGPQETQYF. For the CDR3, the DNA is TGCAGCGTCGGGCCACAAGAGACCCAGTACTTC.

A few counts support this clone. This chain uses TRBV27 with TRBJ1-5, with TRBD1 as a possible D gene (5 bases). Deletions cut 3 bases from V and 5 bases from J, with 8 bases between. The CDR3 is 13 amino acids. The V gene's germline CDR1 is MNHEY and CDR2 SMNVEV (reference sequence). CDR3 in amino acids: CASSFQGDQPQHF. CDR3 DNA sequence: TGTGCCAGCAGTTTTCAGGGTGATCAGCCCCAGCATTTT.

In this sample, this clone turned up once. Other DNA sequences from this sample encode an identical CDR3 as well. This chain joins TRBV5-1 and TRBJ2-3; D call uncertain. Trimming took off 0 bases at V and 2 bases at J, with 10 bases between the two ends. The germline CDR1 and CDR2 sequences are SGHRS and YFSETQ. The CDR3 runs to 15 residues. The CDR3 coding sequence is TGCGCCAGCAGCTTGGGGGTCACCTCCACAGATACGCAGTATTTT. The encoded protein is CASSLGVTSTDTQYF.

The chain couples TRBV5-1 to TRBJ2-1; 10 nucleotides match TRBD2. V was pared by 3 bases and J by 7 bases, with 10 bases of the junction left unmatched. Per germline, CDR1 SGHRS and CDR2 YFSETQ. This CDR3 region has 16 residues. As DNA, the CDR3 is TGCGCCAGCAGCTCCACCGGGGGGACTAGCGTGAATGAGCAGTTCTTC. It yields the protein CASSSTGGTSVNEQFF.

The V and J genes are TRBV5-8 and TRBJ2-7; D is unresolved. The CDR3 covers 14 residues. In germline, CDR1 is SGHTS, CDR2 YDEGEE. V lost 1 base and J 3 bases, leaving 11 bases between the germline ends. The CDR3 spells CASSLRSVFYEQYF. CDR3 bases: TGTGCCAGCAGCTTGAGGTCGGTCTTCTACGAGCAGTACTTC. Drawing the rest from reference TRBV5-8 and TRBJ2-7, the complete variable domain is EAGVTQSPTHLIKTRGQQATLRCSPISGHTSVYWYQQALGLGLQFLLWYDEGEERNRGNFPPRFSGRQFPNYSSELNVNALELEDSALYLCASSLRSVFYEQYFGPGTRLTVT.

This chain links TRBV9 with TRBJ1-2; D is uncertain. The CDR3 is 15 residues long. The germline V gene has CDR1 SGDLS and CDR2 YYNGEE. Trimming removed 3 bases at V and 1 base at J, with 13 bases between. As DNA, the CDR3 is TGTGCCAGCAGCGAACAGATAGGAATTAACTATGGCTACACCTTC. Its translation: CASSEQIGINYGYTF.

As regards this clone: With a far larger clone one base away, a read error is the likely cause. This chain uses TRBV28 with TRBJ1-5; maybe TRBD1 (5 bases). The germline V and J ends were trimmed by 6 bases and 3 bases, with 12 bases remaining between them. Germline-derived CDR1 and CDR2 are MDHEN and SYDVKM. The CDR3 has 14 residues. The CDR3, as DNA: TGTGCCAGCAGGCAAACAGGCTTCAATCAGCCCCAGCATTTT. This gives the protein CASRQTGFNQPQHF.

This chain uses TRBV11-2 with TRBJ2-5; D gene ambiguous. Per the germline V gene, CDR1 is SGHAT and CDR2 is FQNNGV. The CDR3 loop spans 17 amino acids. The V end was cut by 5 bases, the J end by 1 base, with 20 bases between. The CDR3, as DNA: TGTGCCAGCAGCCGAGGTCGGGCTCCGACATTCCAAGAGACCCAGTACTTC. Amino acid sequence: CASSRGRAPTFQETQYF.

The J gene is TRBJ2-7, the V gene TRBV4-1; a weak D match, TRBD2 (6 bases). V was clipped by 1 base and J by 3 bases, with 10 bases between them. CDR3 length: 14 amino acids. CDR1 and CDR2 (germline): MGHRA, YSYEKL. The CDR3 sequence is CASSQVRRGYEQYF. CDR3 in DNA: TGCGCCAGCAGCCAAGTAAGGCGGGGCTACGAGCAGTACTTC.